Included here is one T cell receptor beta chain sequence, with context. As yet, its antigen is unknown. These data belong to a study of T-cell memory formation after mild COVID-19. General study results and limits: A subset of responding clones appeared in pre-infection memory, suggesting cross-reactive memory joined.

Constant-segment-primed 5'RACE gave TCR alpha and TCR beta cDNA libraries with sample barcodes and UMIs. TCRdb re-analysed the 5' RACE reads in MiXCR, keeping a single row per CDR3 protein. This sample has about 410,000 distinct CDR3 sequences, with 23% found just once. Germline V CDR1 and CDR2: SGHVS, FQNEAQ. V lost 11 bases, J lost 6 bases, and 16 bases lay in between. There are 13 residues in the CDR3. The chain couples TRBV7-8 to TRBJ2-2, with D hard to call. Sequencing was carried out using PBMCs or a T cell subset sorted from them (not recorded which). This clonotype was obtained from an adult woman who had mild COVID-19 (a few samples of this study predate the infection). Cell type and time point are not known. For the CDR3, the DNA is TGTGCCGGATATGGTGGAGTCGCCGGGGAGCTGTTTTTT. This sequence encodes CAGYGGVAGELFF.